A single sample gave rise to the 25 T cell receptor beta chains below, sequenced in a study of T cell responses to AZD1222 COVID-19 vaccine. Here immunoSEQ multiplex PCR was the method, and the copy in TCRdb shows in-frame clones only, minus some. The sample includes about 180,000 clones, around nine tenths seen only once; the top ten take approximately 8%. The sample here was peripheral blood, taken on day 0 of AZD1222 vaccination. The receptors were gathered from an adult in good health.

The DNA for the CDR3 is TGTGCCAGCAGCCCCTTGACAGGGGGCCTCTATGGGGGCGAGCAGTACTTC. It is translated as CASSPLTGGLYGGEQYF. The chain has TRBV11-2 and TRBJ2-7, with 10 bases identical to TRBD1. This CDR3 region has 17 residues. The ends lost 5 bases at V and 6 bases at J; junction bases unmatched: 16. Germline V gene data show CDR1 as SGHAT and CDR2 as FQNNGV.

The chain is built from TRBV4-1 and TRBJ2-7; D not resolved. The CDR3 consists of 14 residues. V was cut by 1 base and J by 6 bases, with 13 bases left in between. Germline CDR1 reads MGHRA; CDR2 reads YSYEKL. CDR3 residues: CASSQVKRSGEQYF. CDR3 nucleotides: TGCGCCAGCAGCCAAGTGAAGAGGTCGGGCGAGCAGTACTTC.

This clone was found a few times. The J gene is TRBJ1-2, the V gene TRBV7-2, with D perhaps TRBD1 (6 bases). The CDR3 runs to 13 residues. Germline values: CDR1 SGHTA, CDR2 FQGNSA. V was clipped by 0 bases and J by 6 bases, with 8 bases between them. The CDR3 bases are TGTGCCAGCAGCTTAGCGACAGGCGATGGCTACACCTTC. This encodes CASSLATGDGYTF. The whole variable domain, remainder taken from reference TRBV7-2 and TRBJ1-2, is GAGVSQSPSNKVTEKGKDVELRCDPISGHTALYWYRQSLGQGLEFLIYFQGNSAPDKSGLPSDRFSAERTGGSVSTLTIQRTQQEDSAVYLCASSLATGDGYTFGSGTRLTVV.

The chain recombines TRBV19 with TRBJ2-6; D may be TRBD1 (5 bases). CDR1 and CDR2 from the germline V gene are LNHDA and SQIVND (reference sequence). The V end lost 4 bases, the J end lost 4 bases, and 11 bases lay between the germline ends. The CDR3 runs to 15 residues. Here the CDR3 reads CASSTPGKGANVLTF. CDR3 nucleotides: TGTGCCAGTAGTACACCAGGGAAAGGGGCCAACGTCCTGACTTTC.

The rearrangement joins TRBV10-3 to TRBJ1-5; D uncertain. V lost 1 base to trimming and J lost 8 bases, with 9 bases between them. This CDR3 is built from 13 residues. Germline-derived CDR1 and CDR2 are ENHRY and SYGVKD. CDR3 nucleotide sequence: TGTGCCATCAGTGAGTGGGAATCAGAGCCCCAGCATTTT. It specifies CAISEWESEPQHF.

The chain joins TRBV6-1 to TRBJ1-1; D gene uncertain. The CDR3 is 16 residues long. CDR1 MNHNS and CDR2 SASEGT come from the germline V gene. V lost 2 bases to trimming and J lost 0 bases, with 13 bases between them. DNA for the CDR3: TGTGCCAGCAGTGAACCCGGGGAATACCTGAACACTGAAGCTTTCTTT. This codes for CASSEPGEYLNTEAFF.

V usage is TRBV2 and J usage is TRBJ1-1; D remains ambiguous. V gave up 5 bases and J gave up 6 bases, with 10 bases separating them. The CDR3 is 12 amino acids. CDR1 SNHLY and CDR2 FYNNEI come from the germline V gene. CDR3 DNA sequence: TGTGCCAGCAGTAGGTATAGCCCTGAAGCTTTCTTT. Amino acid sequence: CASSRYSPEAFF. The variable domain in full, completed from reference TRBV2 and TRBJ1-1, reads EPEVTQTPSHQVTQMGQEVILRCVPISNHLYFYWYRQILGQKVEFLVSFYNNEISEKSEIFDDQFSVERPDGSNFTLKIRSTKLEDSAMYFCASSRYSPEAFFGQGTRLTVV.

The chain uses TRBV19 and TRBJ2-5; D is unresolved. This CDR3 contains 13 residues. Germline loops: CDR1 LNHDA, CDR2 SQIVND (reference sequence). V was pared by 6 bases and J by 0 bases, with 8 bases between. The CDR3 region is CASRTANQETQYF. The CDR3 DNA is TGTGCCAGTAGAACAGCGAACCAAGAGACCCAGTACTTC.

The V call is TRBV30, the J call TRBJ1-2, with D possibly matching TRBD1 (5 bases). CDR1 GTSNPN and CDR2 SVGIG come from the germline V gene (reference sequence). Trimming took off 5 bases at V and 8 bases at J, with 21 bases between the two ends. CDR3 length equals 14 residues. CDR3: CAWGRRGAIVGYTF. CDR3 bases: TGTGCCTGGGGCCGAAGGGGTGCCATAGTCGGCTACACCTTC.

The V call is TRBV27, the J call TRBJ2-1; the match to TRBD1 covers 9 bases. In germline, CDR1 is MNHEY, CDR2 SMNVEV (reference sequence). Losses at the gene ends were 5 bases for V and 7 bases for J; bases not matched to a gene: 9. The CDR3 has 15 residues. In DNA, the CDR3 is TGTGCCAGCAGTCTCCCGGGACAGGGATCAAATGAGCAGTTCTTC. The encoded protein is CASSLPGQGSNEQFF.

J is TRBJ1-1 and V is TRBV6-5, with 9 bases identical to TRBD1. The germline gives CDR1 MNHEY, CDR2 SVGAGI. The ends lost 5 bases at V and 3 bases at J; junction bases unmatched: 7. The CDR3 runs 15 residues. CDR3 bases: TGTGCCAGCAGTCGGGACAGGGCGTTGGACACTGAAGCTTTCTTT. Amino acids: CASSRDRALDTEAFF.

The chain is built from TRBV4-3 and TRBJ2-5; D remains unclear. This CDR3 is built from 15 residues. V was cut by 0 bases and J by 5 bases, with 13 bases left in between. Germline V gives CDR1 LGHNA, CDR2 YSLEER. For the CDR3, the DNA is TGCGCCAGCAGCCAAGACTCAGACTCTTGGGAGACCCAGTACTTC. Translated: CASSQDSDSWETQYF.

The CDR3 DNA is TGTGCCAGCAGCACCCAGCGGGGGGGGTCCTTGAACACTGAAGCTTTCTTT. It is translated as CASSTQRGGSLNTEAFF. The rearrangement joins TRBV3-1 (or the pseudogene TRBV3-2) to TRBJ1-1; perhaps TRBD1 as D (5 bases). The V end lost 5 bases, the J end lost 0 bases, and 19 bases lay between the germline ends. Germline CDR1 is LGHDT and CDR2 is YNNKEL (reference sequence). CDR3 size: 17 residues.

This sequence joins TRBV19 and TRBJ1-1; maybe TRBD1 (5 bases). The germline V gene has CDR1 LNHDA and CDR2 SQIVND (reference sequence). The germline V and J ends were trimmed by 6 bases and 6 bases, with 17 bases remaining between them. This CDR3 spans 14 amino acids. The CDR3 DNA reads TGTGCCAGTAGATTCCAACTCGGGGGGGCTGAAGCTTTCTTT. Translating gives CASRFQLGGAEAFF.

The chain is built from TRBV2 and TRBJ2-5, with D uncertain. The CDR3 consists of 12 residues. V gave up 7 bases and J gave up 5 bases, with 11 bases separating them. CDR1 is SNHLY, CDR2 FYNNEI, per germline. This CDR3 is CASILAGETQYF. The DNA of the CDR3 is TGTGCCAGCATTTTAGCTGGGGAGACCCAGTACTTC.

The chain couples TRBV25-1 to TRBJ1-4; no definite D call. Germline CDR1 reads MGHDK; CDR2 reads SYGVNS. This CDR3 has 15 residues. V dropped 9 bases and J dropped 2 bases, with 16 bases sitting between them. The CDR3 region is CASSLVGRTNEKLFF. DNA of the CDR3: TGTGCCAGTTCGCTGGTCGGCAGGACTAATGAAAAACTGTTTTTT.

As DNA, the CDR3 is TGTGCCAGCAGTGTATTCCAGGCTATTAGCGGAAACACCATATATTTT. Protein product: CASSVFQAISGNTIYF. This sequence joins TRBV2 and TRBJ1-3, with unresolved D. This CDR3 has 16 residues. Germline loops: CDR1 SNHLY, CDR2 FYNNEI. Trimming took off 4 bases at V and 4 bases at J, with 17 bases between the two ends.

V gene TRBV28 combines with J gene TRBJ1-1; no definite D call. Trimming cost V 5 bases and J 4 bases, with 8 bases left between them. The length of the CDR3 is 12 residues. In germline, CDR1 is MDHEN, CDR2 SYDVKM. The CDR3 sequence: CASSPTSTEAFF. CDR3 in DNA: TGTGCCAGCAGTCCAACTTCCACTGAAGCTTTCTTT.

DNA of the CDR3: TGTGCCAGCAGTCCGCGGGGGCCGTGCACCGGGGAGCTGTTTTTT. This translates into CASSPRGPCTGELFF. This rearrangement joins TRBV2 to TRBJ2-2; the D gene is possibly TRBD2 (7 bases). V lost 5 bases, J lost 4 bases, and 14 bases lay in between. This CDR3 spans 15 amino acids. Germline lookup yields CDR1 SNHLY and CDR2 FYNNEI.

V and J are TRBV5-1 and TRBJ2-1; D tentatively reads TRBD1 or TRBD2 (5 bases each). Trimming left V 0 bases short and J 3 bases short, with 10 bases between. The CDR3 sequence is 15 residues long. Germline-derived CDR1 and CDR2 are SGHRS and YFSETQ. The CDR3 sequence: CASSLGGGRYNEQFF. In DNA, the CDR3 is TGCGCCAGCAGCTTGGGTGGGGGACGCTACAATGAGCAGTTCTTC.

CDR3: CASSPVRGVNTEAFF. The CDR3 coding sequence is TGTGCCAGCTCACCAGTTAGAGGGGTGAACACTGAAGCTTTCTTT. The V and J genes are TRBV18 and TRBJ1-1, with D possibly TRBD1 on 5 matching bases. The V end lost 2 bases, the J end lost 0 bases, and 10 bases lay between the germline ends. Germline-derived CDR1 and CDR2 are KGHSH and LQKENI. The CDR3 sequence is 15 residues long.

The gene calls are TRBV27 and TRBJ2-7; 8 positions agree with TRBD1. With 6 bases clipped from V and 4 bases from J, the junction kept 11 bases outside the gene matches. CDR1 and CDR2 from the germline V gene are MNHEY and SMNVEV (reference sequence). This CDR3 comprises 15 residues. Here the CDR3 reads CASREQGVPSYEQYF. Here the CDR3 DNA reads TGTGCCAGCAGGGAACAGGGGGTCCCCTCATACGAGCAGTACTTC.

CDR3 in DNA: TGTGCCAGCAGCTTGGCGGCAGGGGGCGACAGTGTGGCCGGGGAGCTGTTTTTT. It specifies CASSLAAGGDSVAGELFF. V is TRBV5-4 and J is TRBJ2-2; TRBD1 matches 8 bases. With 0 bases clipped from V and 6 bases from J, the junction kept 13 bases outside the gene matches. There are 18 residues in the CDR3. Per the germline V gene, CDR1 is SGHNT and CDR2 is YYREEE (reference sequence).

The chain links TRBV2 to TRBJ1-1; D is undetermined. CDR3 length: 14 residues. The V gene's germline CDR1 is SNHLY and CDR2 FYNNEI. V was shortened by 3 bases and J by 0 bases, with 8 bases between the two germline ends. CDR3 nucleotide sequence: TGTGCCAGCAGTGATTGGTTAATGAACACTGAAGCTTTCTTT. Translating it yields CASSDWLMNTEAFF.

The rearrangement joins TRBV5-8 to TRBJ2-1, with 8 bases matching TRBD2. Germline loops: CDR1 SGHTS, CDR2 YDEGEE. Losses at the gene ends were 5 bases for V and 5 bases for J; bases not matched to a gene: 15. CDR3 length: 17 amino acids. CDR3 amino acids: CASRRPRRRGDHNEQFF. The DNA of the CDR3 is TGTGCCAGCAGGCGCCCACGACGGCGGGGGGATCACAATGAGCAGTTCTTC.